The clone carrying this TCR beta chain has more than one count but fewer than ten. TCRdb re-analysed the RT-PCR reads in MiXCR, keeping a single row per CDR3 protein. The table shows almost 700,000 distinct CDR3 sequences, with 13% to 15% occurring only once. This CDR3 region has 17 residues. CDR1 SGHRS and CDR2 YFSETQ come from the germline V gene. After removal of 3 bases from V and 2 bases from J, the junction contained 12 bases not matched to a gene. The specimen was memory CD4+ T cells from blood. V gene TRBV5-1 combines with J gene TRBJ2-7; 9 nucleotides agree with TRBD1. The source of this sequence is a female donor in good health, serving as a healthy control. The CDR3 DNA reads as TGCGCCAGCAGCTCGCCGTTAGGACAGGGGAAAACCTACGAGCAGTACTTC. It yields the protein CASSSPLGQGKTYEQYF.